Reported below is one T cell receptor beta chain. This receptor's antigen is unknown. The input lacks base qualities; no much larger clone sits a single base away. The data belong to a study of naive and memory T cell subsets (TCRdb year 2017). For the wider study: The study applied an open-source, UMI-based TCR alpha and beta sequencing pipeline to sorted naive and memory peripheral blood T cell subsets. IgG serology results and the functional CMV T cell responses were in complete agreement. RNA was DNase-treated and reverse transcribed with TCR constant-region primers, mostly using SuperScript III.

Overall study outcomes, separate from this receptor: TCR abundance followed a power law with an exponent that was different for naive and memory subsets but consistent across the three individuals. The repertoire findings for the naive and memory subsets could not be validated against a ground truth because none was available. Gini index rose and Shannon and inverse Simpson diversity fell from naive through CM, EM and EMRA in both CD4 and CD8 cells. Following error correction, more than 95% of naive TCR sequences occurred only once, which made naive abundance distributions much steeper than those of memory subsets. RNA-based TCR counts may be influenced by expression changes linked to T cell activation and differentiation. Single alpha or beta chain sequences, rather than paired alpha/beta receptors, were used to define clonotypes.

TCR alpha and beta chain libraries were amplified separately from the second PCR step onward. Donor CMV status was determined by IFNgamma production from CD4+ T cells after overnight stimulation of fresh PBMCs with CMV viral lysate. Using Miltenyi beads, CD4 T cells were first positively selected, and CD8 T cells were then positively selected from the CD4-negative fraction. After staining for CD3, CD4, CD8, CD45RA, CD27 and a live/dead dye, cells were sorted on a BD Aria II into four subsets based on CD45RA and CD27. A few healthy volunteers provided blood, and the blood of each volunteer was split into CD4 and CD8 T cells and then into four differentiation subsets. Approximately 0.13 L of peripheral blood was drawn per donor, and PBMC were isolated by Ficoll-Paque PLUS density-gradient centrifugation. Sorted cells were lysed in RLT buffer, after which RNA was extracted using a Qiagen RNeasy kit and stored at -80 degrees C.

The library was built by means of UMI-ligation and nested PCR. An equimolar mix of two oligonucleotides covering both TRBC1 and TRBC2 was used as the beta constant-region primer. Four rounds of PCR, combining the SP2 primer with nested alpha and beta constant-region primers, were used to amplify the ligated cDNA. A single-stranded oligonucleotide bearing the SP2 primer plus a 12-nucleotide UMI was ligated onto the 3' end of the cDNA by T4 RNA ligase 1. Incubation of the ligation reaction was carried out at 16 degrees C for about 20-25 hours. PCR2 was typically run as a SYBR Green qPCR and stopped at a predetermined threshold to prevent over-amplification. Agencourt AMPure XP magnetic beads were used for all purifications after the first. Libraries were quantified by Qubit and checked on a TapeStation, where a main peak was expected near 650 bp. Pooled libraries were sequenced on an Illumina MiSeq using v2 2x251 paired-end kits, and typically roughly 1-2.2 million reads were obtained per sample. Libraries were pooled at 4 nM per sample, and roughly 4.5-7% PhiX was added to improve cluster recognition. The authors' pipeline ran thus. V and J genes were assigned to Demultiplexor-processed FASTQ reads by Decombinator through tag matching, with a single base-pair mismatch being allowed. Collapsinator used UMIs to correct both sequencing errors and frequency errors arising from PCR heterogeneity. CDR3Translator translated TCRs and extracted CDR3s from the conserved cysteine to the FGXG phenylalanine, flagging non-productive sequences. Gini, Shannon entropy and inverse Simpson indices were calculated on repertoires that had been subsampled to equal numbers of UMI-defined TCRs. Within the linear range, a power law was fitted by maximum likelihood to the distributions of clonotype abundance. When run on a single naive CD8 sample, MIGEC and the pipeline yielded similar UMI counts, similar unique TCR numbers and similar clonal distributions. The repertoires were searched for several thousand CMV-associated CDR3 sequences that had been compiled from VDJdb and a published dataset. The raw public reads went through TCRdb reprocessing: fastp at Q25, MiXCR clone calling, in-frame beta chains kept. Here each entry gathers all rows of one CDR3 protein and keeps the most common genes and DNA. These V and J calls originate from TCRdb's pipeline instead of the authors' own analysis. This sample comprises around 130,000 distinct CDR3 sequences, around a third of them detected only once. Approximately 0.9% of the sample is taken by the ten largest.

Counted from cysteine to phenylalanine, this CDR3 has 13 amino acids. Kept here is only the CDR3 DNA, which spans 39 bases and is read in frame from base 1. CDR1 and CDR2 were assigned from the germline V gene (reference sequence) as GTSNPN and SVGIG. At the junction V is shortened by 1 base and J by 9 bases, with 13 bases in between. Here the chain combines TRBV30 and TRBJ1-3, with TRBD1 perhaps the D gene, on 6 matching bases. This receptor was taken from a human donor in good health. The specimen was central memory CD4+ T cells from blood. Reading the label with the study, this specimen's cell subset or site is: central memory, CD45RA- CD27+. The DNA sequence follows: TGTGCCTGGAGTGGGGGGGCCGGAGGCACCATATATTTT. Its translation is CAWSGGAGGTIYF.